Presented here are 13 T cell receptor beta chains from one specimen sequenced in a study of T cell changes during pregnancy in multiple sclerosis. Libraries were prepared by immunoSEQ multiplex PCR; TCRdb keeps only in-frame clonotypes and omits some of them. The sample yields tens of thousands of clones, roughly 92% seen once. The source material was CD4+ T cells from peripheral blood mononuclear cells, sampled in the third trimester of pregnancy. These receptors were collected from a female donor with multiple sclerosis, enrolled in a pregnancy study.

The chain uses TRBV18 and TRBJ2-1; 12 bases are shared with TRBD2. The CDR3 loop spans 17 amino acids. Germline lookup yields CDR1 KGHSH and CDR2 LQKENI. Trimming took 3 bases from V and 4 from J; bases not matched to a gene: 7. The CDR3 sequence: CASSPWTSGVMYNEQFF. CDR3 in DNA: TGTGCCAGCTCACCCTGGACTAGCGGGGTCATGTACAATGAGCAGTTCTTC.

This rearrangement joins TRBV5-6 to TRBJ2-3; 9 bases are a match to TRBD1. V lost 0 bases to trimming and J lost 3 bases; unmatched junction nucleotides: 5. The CDR3 spans 16 residues. Germline V gene data show CDR1 as SGHDT and CDR2 as YYEEEE. The chain's CDR3 is CASSLAWGQGTDTQYF. CDR3 DNA sequence: TGTGCCAGCAGCTTGGCTTGGGGACAGGGTACAGATACGCAGTATTTT. The variable domain in full, completed from reference TRBV5-6 and TRBJ2-3, reads DAGVTQSPTHLIKTRGQQVTLRCSPKSGHDTVSWYQQALGQGPQFIFQYYEEEERQRGNFPDRFSGHQFPNYSSELNVNALLLGDSALYLCASSLAWGQGTDTQYFGPGTRLTVL.

This rearrangement joins TRBV5-1 to TRBJ2-4; a weak D match, TRBD2 (5 bases). Germline CDR1 SGHRS, CDR2 YFSETQ. V shed 4 bases and J shed 0 bases, with 11 bases lying between them. This CDR3 region has 15 residues. The chain's CDR3 is CASSAGELAKNIQYF. In nucleotides, the CDR3 is TGCGCCAGCAGCGCCGGGGAACTAGCCAAAAACATTCAGTACTTC.

This clone was recorded only once. The CDR3 sequence is CASSLVGQGFRTDTQYF. The CDR3 DNA sequence: TGTGCCAGCAGCTTGGTAGGACAGGGGTTTCGCACAGATACGCAGTATTTT. The chain has TRBV5-8 and TRBJ2-3; 9 nucleotides agree with TRBD1. Germline V CDR1 and CDR2: SGHTS, YDEGEE. The CDR3 has 17 residues. Trimming took 0 bases from V and 1 from J; bases not matched to a gene: 6.

The rearrangement uses TRBV12-5 and TRBJ2-1; TRBD1 might be the D (5 bases). Trimming took 5 bases from V and 9 from J, leaving 8 bases between them. This CDR3 has 11 amino acids. Germline loops: CDR1 LGHNT, CDR2 FRNRAP. The CDR3 region has the DNA TGTGCTAGTGGTCGAAGGGGTGAGCAGTTCTTC. Protein sequence: CASGRRGEQFF.

CDR3 nucleotide sequence: TGTGCCAGCAGCTTTACTAGCGACACAGATACGCAGTATTTT. It is translated as CASSFTSDTDTQYF. The chain combines TRBV7-3 with TRBJ2-3, with 7 bases that match TRBD2. CDR3 length: 14 residues. The germline gives CDR1 SGHTA, CDR2 FQGTGA. V was pared by 3 bases and J by 2 bases, with 2 bases of the junction left unmatched.

V gene TRBV7-2 combines with J gene TRBJ2-5, with TRBD2 as a possible D gene (7 bases). The CDR3 sequence is 15 residues long. V lost 2 bases, J lost 7 bases, and 17 bases lay in between. Germline V gives CDR1 SGHTA, CDR2 FQGNSA. The CDR3 is CASSLRAGAGVTQYF. CDR3 DNA sequence: TGTGCCAGCAGCTTACGGGCGGGGGCCGGAGTGACCCAGTACTTC.

The CDR3 sequence: CASSQGGGRPHNEQFF. CDR3 in DNA: TGCGCCAGCAGCCAAGGGGGCGGGAGGCCGCACAATGAGCAGTTCTTC. The chain is built from TRBV4-1 and TRBJ2-1; TRBD2 matches at 8 bases. The trim removed 1 base at V and 5 bases at J, leaving 7 bases unmatched. The CDR3 sequence is 16 residues long. In germline, CDR1 is MGHRA, CDR2 YSYEKL.

The CDR3 sequence is CAWSGLAGGQPYEQYF. Written as DNA, the CDR3 is TGTGCCTGGAGTGGACTAGCGGGAGGCCAACCATACGAGCAGTACTTC. The gene calls are TRBV30 and TRBJ2-7, with 13 bases lining up with TRBD2. CDR3 size: 16 residues. V dropped 1 base and J dropped 4; count of bases not matched to a gene: 7. Germline V CDR1 and CDR2: GTSNPN, SVGIG (reference sequence).

The chain couples TRBV7-9 to TRBJ2-3; no reliable D call. Trimming stripped 7 bases from V and 9 bases from J, with 14 bases between. Germline V gene data show CDR1 as SEHNR and CDR2 as FQNEAQ (reference sequence). The CDR3 has 12 residues. The CDR3 coding sequence is TGTGCCAGCACCCCCGAAATGAGCACGCAGTATTTT. It specifies CASTPEMSTQYF.

V usage is TRBV5-1 and J usage is TRBJ2-7; TRBD1 aligns across 8 bases. There are 13 residues in the CDR3. Germline trimming cut 6 bases from V and 7 bases from J; bases unmatched to any gene: 9. Germline values: CDR1 SGHRS, CDR2 YFSETQ. The CDR3 protein is CASTSDRVREQYF. In nucleotides, the CDR3 is TGCGCCAGCACCTCGGACAGGGTGCGAGAGCAGTACTTC.

The rearrangement uses TRBV7-2 and TRBJ1-2; D is possibly TRBD1 (5 bases). Germline V gives CDR1 SGHTA, CDR2 FQGNSA. The CDR3 has 17 residues. The V end was cut by 0 bases, the J end by 7 bases, with 21 bases between. The CDR3 DNA sequence: TGTGCCAGCAGCTTAGCCGTAGCTGGGGCCCTCCTTGGTGGCTACACCTTC. This sequence encodes CASSLAVAGALLGGYTF.

The rearrangement links TRBV27 to TRBJ2-1; TRBD1 is a possible D gene (6 bases). There are 16 residues in the CDR3. Trimming removed 5 bases from V and 6 bases from J, with 20 bases in between. The V gene's germline CDR1 is MNHEY and CDR2 SMNVEV (reference sequence). CDR3 sequence (DNA): TGTGCCAGCAGTACTCCTTTGAGGCAGGGGCTCAATGAGCAGTTCTTC. Translation gives CASSTPLRQGLNEQFF.